This T cell receptor beta chain comes out of a study of response to subunit inactivated influenza vaccine. Study outcomes and limitations: T cells newly recruited by each seasonal influenza vaccination are few, the authors suggested.

This clonotype was found many times. Its specificity is not known. The CDR3 totals 16 residues. V was clipped by 3 bases and J by 5 bases, with 15 bases between them. Germline V gives CDR1 KGHDR, CDR2 SFDVKD. MiXCR, run by TCRdb on the RT-PCR reads, gives a single entry per CDR3 protein. Here the sample spans hundreds of thousands of distinct CDR3 sequences, 6% to 9% being singletons. Material: PBMCs from blood, obtained 23 months after vaccination. The V call is TRBV24-1, the J call TRBJ2-2; D is possibly TRBD1 or TRBD2 (5 bases each). The origin of this receptor is a man aged 50-75 years who received an inactivated influenza vaccine. In nucleotides, the CDR3 is TGTGCCACCAGTGATGCCCGGGACCGCATAACCGGGGAGCTGTTTTTT. Encoded protein: CATSDARDRITGELFF.